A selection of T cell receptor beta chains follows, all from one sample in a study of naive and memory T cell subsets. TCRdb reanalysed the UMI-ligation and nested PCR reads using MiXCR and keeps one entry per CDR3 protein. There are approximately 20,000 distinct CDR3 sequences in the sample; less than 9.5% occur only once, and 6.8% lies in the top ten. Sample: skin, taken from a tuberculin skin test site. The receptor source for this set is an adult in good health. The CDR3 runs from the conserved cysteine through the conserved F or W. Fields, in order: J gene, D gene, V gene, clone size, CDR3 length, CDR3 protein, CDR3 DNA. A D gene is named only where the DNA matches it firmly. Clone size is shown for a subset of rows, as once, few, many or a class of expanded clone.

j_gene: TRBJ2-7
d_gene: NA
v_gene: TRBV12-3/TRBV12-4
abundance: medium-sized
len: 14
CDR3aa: CASSSRTATYEQYF
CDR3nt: TGTGCCAGCAGTTCTCGGACAGCCACCTACGAGCAGTACTTC

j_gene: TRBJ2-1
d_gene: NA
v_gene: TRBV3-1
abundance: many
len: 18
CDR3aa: CASSHPGTYPSYYNEQFF
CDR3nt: TGTGCCAGCAGCCACCCGGGTACCTATCCGTCATACTACAATGAGCAGTTCTTC

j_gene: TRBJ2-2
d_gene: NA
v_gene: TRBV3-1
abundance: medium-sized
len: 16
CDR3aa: CASSRLGSKNTGELFF
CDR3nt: TGTGCCAGCAGCCGGTTGGGAAGTAAGAACACCGGGGAGCTGTTTTTT

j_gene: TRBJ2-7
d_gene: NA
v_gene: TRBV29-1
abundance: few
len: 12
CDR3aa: CSVEDWGNEQYF
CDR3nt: TGCAGCGTTGAAGATTGGGGGAACGAGCAGTACTTC

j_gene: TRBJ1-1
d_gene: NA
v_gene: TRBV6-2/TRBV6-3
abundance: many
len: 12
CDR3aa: CASSYSTGEAFF
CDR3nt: TGTGCCAGCAGTTACTCGACGGGTGAAGCTTTCTTT

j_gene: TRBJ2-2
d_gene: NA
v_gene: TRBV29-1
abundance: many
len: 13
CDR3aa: CSVSSRHWGELFF
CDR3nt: TGCAGCGTTTCGTCGCGGCATTGGGGGGAGCTGTTTTTT

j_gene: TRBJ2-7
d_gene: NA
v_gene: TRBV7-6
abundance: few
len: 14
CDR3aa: CASSLSSASYEQYF
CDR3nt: TGTGCCAGCAGCTTATCCTCAGCCAGCTACGAGCAGTACTTC

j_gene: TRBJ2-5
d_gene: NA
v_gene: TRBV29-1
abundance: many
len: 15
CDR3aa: CSVGGRRNHQETQYF
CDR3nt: TGCAGCGTTGGAGGTCGCCGGAACCACCAAGAGACCCAGTACTTC

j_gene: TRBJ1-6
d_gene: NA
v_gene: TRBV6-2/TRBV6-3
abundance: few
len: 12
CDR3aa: CASAAFNSPLHF
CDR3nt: TGTGCCAGCGCAGCCTTTAATTCACCCCTCCACTTT

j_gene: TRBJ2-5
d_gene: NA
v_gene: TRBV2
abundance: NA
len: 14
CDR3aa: CASTPGGARQTQYF
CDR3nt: TGTGCCAGCACCCCTGGGGGGGCGCGGCAGACCCAGTACTTC

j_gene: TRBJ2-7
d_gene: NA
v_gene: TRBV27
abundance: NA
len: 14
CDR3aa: CASSLYPGLYEQYF
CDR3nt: TGTGCCAGCAGTTTATATCCAGGTCTCTACGAGCAGTACTTC

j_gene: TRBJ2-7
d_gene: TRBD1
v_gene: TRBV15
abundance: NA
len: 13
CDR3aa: CATSTGQGYEQYF
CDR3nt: TGTGCCACCAGCACTGGACAGGGCTACGAGCAGTACTTC

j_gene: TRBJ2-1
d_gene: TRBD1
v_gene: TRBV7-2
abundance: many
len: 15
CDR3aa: CASSLRTGGYNEQFF
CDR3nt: TGTGCCAGCAGCTTGCGGACAGGGGGCTACAATGAGCAGTTCTTC

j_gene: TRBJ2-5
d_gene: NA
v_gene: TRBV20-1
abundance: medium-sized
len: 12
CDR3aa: CSAPDSQETQYF
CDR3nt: TGCAGTGCCCCGGACAGCCAAGAGACCCAGTACTTC

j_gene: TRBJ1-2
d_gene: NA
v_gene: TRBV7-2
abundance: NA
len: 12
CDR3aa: CASSLGPYGYTF
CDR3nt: TGTGCCAGCAGCTTGGGTCCCTATGGCTACACCTTC

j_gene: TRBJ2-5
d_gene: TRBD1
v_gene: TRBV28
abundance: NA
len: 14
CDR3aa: CASSYAGGQETQYF
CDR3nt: TGTGCCAGCAGTTACGCAGGGGGCCAAGAGACCCAGTACTTC

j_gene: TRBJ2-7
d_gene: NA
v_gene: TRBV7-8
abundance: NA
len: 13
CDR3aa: CASSSTGSYEQYF
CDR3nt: TGTGCCAGCAGCTCGACAGGCTCCTACGAGCAGTACTTC

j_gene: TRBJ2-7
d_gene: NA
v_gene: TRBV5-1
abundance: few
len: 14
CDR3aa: CASRFGMTDYEQYF
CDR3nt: TGCGCCAGCAGATTCGGGATGACAGACTACGAGCAGTACTTC

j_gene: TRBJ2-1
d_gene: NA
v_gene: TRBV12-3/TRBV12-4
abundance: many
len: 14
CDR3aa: CASSFLQELGEQFF
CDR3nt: TGTGCCAGCAGTTTTCTACAGGAGCTGGGGGAGCAGTTCTTC

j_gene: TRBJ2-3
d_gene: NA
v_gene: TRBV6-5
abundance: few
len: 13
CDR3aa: CASSYSRSDTQYF
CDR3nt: TGTGCCAGCAGTTACTCGCGGTCGGATACGCAGTATTTT

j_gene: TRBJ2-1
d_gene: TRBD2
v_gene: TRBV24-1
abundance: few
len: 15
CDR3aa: CATSSLGEGRDEQFF
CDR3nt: TGTGCCACCAGTTCCCTAGGGGAGGGCCGCGATGAGCAGTTCTTC

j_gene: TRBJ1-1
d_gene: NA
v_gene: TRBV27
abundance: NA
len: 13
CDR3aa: CASSFTVNTEAFF
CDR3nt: TGTGCCAGCAGTTTTACGGTGAACACTGAAGCTTTCTTT

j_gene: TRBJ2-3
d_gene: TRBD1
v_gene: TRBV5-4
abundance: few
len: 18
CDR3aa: CASSFPGTGGGFADTQYF
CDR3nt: TGTGCCAGCAGCTTTCCCGGGACAGGGGGCGGGTTCGCAGATACGCAGTATTTT

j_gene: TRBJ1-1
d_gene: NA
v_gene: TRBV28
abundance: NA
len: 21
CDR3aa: CASSLVPDVYRGGSMNTEAFF
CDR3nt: TGTGCCAGCAGTTTAGTCCCGGATGTGTATAGGGGAGGTTCCATGAACACTGAAGCTTTCTTT

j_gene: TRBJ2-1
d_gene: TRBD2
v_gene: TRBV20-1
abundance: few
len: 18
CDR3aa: CSARDRGLAGVLGNEQFF
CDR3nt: TGCAGTGCTAGAGATCGGGGACTAGCGGGAGTCTTGGGTAATGAGCAGTTCTTC

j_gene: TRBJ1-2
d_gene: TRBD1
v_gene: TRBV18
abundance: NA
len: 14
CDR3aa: CASSLTGGGSGYTF
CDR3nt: TGTGCCAGCTCACTAACAGGGGGCGGAAGTGGCTACACCTTC

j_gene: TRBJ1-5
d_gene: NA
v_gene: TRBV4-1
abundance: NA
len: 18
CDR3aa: CASSQVLYRASSNQPQHF
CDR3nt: TGCGCCAGCAGCCAAGTCCTCTACCGCGCCAGTTCCAATCAGCCCCAGCATTTT

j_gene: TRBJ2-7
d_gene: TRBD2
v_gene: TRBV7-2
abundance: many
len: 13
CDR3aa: CASSFGGSYEQYF
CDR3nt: TGTGCCAGCAGCTTTGGCGGGAGTTACGAGCAGTACTTC

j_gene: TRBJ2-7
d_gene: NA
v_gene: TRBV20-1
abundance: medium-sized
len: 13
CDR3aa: CSAREGHRYEQYF
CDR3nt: TGCAGTGCTAGAGAGGGACATCGCTACGAGCAGTACTTC

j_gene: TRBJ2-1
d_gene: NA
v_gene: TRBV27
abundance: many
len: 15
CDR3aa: CASSSTGTPYNEQFF
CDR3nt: TGTGCCAGCAGTTCCACCGGGACTCCCTACAATGAGCAGTTCTTC

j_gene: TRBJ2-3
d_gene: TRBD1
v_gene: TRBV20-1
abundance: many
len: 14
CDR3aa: CSAPDRGLKDTQYF
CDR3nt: TGCAGTGCCCCGGACAGGGGGCTAAAAGATACGCAGTATTTT

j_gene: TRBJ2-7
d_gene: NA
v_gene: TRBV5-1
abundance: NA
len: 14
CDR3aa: CASSLRQTSYEQYF
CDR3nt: TGCGCCAGCAGTCTGAGACAGACCTCCTACGAGCAGTACTTC

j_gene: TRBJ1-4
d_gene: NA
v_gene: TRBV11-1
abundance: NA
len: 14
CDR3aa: CASSLWEQDEKLFF
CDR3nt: TGTGCCAGCAGCTTATGGGAACAGGATGAAAAACTGTTTTTT

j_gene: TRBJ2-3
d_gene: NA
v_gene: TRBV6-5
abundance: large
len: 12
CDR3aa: CASSSLPDTQYF
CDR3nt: TGTGCCAGCAGTTCGCTTCCAGATACGCAGTATTTT

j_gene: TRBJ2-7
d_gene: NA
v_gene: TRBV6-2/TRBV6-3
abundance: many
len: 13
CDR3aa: CASRSANSYEQYF
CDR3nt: TGTGCCAGCAGATCCGCGAATTCTTACGAGCAGTACTTC

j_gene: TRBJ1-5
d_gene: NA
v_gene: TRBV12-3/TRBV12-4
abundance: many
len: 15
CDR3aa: CASSLPPGVGQPQHF
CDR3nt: TGTGCCAGCAGCCTCCCACCAGGGGTCGGCCAGCCCCAGCATTTT

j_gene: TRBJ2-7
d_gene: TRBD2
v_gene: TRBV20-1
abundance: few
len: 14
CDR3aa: CSASAGTSGYEQYF
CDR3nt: TGCAGTGCTAGTGCCGGGACTAGCGGCTACGAGCAGTACTTC

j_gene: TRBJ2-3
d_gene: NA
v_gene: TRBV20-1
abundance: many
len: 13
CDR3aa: CSARNPGADTQYF
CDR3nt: TGCAGTGCTAGAAATCCGGGCGCAGATACGCAGTATTTT

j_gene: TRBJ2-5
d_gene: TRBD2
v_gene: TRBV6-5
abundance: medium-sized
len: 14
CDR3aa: CASRLAGALETQYF
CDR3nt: TGTGCCAGCAGACTAGCGGGAGCTTTGGAGACCCAGTACTTC

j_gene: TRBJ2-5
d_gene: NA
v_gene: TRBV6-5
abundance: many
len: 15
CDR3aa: CATSQGSQQQETQYF
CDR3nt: TGTGCCACCTCGCAGGGGTCACAACAACAAGAGACCCAGTACTTC

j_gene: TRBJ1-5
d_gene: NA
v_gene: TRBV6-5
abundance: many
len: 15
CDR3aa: CASSSALGGTQPQHF
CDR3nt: TGTGCCAGCAGTTCCGCCCTGGGGGGGACGCAGCCCCAGCATTTT

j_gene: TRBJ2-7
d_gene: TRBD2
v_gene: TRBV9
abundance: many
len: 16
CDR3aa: CASSALAGGPWYEQYF
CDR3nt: TGTGCCAGCAGCGCACTAGCGGGAGGGCCTTGGTACGAGCAGTACTTC

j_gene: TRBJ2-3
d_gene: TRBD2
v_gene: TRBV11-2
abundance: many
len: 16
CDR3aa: CASSLGPAGRTDTQYF
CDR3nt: TGTGCCAGCAGCTTAGGACCAGCGGGGCGCACAGATACGCAGTATTTT

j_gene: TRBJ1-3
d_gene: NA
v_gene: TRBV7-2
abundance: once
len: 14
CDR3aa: CASSLDYSGNTIYF
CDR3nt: TGTGCCAGCAGCTTAGATTACTCTGGAAACACCATATATTTT

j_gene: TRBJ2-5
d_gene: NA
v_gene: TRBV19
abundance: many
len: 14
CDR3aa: CASSIYSGQETQYF
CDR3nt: TGTGCCAGTAGTATTTATTCTGGACAAGAGACCCAGTACTTC

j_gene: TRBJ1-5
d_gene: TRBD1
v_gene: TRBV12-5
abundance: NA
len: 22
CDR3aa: CASGLVLSGAGGLADSNQPQHF
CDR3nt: TGTGCTAGTGGTTTGGTACTTTCCGGGGCAGGGGGCTTAGCGGATAGCAATCAGCCCCAGCATTTT

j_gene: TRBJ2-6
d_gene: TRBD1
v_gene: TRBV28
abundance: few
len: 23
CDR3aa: CASSLARDRGRGPSLSGANVLTF
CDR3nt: TGTGCCAGCAGTTTAGCCCGGGACAGGGGGCGCGGCCCCTCTCTCTCTGGGGCCAACGTCCTGACTTTC

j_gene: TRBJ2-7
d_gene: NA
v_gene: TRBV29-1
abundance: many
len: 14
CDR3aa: CSVFRQGGRYEQYF
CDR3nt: TGCAGCGTTTTTAGACAGGGTGGGAGGTACGAGCAGTACTTC

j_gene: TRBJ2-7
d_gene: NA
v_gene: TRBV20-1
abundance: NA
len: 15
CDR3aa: CSARGAGDTSYEQYF
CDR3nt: TGCAGTGCTAGAGGAGCCGGGGACACCTCCTACGAGCAGTACTTC

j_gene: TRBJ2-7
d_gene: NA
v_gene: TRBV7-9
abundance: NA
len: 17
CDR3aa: CASSLRGTNERYYEQYF
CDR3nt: TGTGCCAGCAGCTTAAGGGGGACCAACGAACGTTACTACGAGCAGTACTTC

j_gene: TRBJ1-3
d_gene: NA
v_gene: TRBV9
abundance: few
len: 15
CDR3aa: CASSVWEFSGNTIYF
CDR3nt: TGTGCCAGCAGCGTTTGGGAGTTCTCTGGAAACACCATATATTTT

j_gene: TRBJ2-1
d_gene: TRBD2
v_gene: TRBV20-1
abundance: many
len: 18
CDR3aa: CSARGWTSGRAFHNEQFF
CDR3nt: TGCAGTGCTAGAGGTTGGACTAGCGGGAGGGCTTTCCACAATGAGCAGTTCTTC

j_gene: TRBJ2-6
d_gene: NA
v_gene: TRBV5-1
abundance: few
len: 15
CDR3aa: CASSLGFLEANVLTF
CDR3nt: TGCGCCAGCAGCTTAGGGTTTCTCGAGGCCAACGTCCTGACTTTC

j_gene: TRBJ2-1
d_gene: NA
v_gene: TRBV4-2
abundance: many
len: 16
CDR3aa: CASSQDLGLVYNEQFF
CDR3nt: TGTGCCAGCAGCCAAGATTTGGGACTCGTTTACAATGAGCAGTTCTTC

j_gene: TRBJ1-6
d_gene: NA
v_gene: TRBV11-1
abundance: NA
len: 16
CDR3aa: CASSLALTALNSPLHF
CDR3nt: TGTGCCAGCAGCTTAGCCCTTACAGCCCTTAATTCACCCCTCCACTTT

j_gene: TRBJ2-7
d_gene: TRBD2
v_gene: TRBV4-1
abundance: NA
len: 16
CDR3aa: CASSRSSSGSSYEQYF
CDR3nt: TGCGCCAGCAGCCGATCGAGCAGCGGGAGCTCCTACGAGCAGTACTTC

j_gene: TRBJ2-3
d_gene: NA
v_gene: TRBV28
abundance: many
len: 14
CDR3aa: CASRVGTGRDTQYF
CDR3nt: TGTGCCAGCAGGGTAGGAACTGGAAGAGATACGCAGTATTTT

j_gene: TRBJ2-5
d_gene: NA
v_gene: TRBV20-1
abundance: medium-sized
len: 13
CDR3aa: CSASWGGVETQYF
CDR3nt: TGCAGTGCTAGCTGGGGTGGTGTTGAGACCCAGTACTTC

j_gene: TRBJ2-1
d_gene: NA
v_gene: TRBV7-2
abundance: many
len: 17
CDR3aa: CASSFPLSGLSYNEQFF
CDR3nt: TGTGCCAGCAGCTTCCCCCTGAGCGGCCTCTCCTACAATGAGCAGTTCTTC

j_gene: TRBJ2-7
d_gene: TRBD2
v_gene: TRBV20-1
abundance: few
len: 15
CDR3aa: CSARAGGVTTYEQYF
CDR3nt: TGCAGTGCTAGAGCGGGGGGGGTTACGACCTACGAGCAGTACTTC